The next 32 T cell receptor beta chains were all read from a single sample in a study of radiotherapy plus CTLA-4 blockade in lung cancer. Clones were read by immunoSEQ multiplex PCR, and TCRdb kept only the in-frame ones, dropping some. The sample records 14,000 to 15,000 clones, 72% being singletons. This material consisted of peripheral blood, taken from a patient treated with radiotherapy plus ipilimumab. Receptors originate from a human donor with non-small cell lung cancer whose response to radiotherapy plus ipilimumab could not be evaluated.

The chain couples TRBV7-2 to TRBJ2-5, with 15 bases that match TRBD2. V was pared by 5 bases and J by 2 bases, with 9 bases of the junction left unmatched. This CDR3 has 18 amino acids. CDR1 SGHTA and CDR2 FQGNSA come from the germline V gene. In DNA, the CDR3 is TGTGCCAGCAGCCCTAATAGGGGGACTAGCGGGGGGCAAGAGACCCAGTACTTC. This codes for CASSPNRGTSGGQETQYF.

This chain joins TRBV10-2 and TRBJ1-1; D ambiguous. Germline-derived CDR1 and CDR2 are WSHSY and SAAADI. The V and J ends lost 5 bases and 1 base respectively, with 11 bases between them. CDR3 length: 14 amino acids. The CDR3 sequence is CASSFDRRNTEAFF. The CDR3 nucleotides read TGCGCCAGCAGTTTCGATCGGAGGAACACTGAAGCTTTCTTT.

This sequence joins TRBV12-5 and TRBJ2-2; TRBD2 matches at 8 bases. The CDR3 loop spans 18 amino acids. With 1 base clipped from V and 1 base from J, the junction kept 8 bases outside the gene matches. Germline V gives CDR1 LGHNT, CDR2 FRNRAP. DNA for the CDR3: TGTGCTAGTGGTTTGGAAGCGGGGGTGGCGGAGAACACCGGGGAGCTGTTTTTT. This gives the protein CASGLEAGVAENTGELFF.

This clone came up once. Mismatch with germline at one junction end may stem from a read error. The chain couples TRBV27 to TRBJ1-3; D is possibly TRBD1 (5 bases). The CDR3 contains 17 residues. Germline V gene sequence: CDR1 MNHEY, CDR2 SMNVEV (reference sequence). CDR3 nucleotide sequence: TGTACCAGCAGTTTAAGGGGCGGGGAAAGCTCTGGAAACACCATATATTTT. Translating gives CTSSLRGGESSGNTIYF.

The chain links TRBV2 to TRBJ2-6; D uncertain. The V and J ends lost 4 bases and 4 bases respectively, with 11 bases between them. The CDR3 totals 15 residues. Germline CDR1 reads SNHLY; CDR2 reads FYNNEI. CDR3 in DNA: TGTGCCAGCAGTGGAGGATCCGAAGGGGCCAACGTCCTGACTTTC. Its protein is CASSGGSEGANVLTF.

The chain couples TRBV2 to TRBJ1-1, with D possibly matching TRBD1 (5 bases). Between the trimmed V and J ends, which lost 3 bases and 0 bases, there was a span of 8 bases. Germline V CDR1 and CDR2: SNHLY, FYNNEI. This CDR3 comprises 14 residues. The CDR3 loop reads CASSDRVVNTEAFF. The CDR3 region has the DNA TGTGCCAGCAGTGACAGGGTGGTGAACACTGAAGCTTTCTTT.

The V gene is TRBV7-9, the J gene TRBJ1-2; D unresolved. In germline, CDR1 is SEHNR, CDR2 FQNEAQ (reference sequence). The CDR3 has 13 amino acids. V lost 5 bases, J lost 0 bases, and 7 bases lay in between. CDR3 region: CASSLRTNYGYTF. CDR3 sequence (DNA): TGTGCCAGCAGCCTCAGGACTAACTATGGCTACACCTTC.

The genes are TRBV2 and TRBJ1-2; D possibly corresponds to TRBD1 (5 bases). CDR1 is SNHLY, CDR2 FYNNEI, per germline. V lost 6 bases to trimming and J lost 4 bases, with 12 bases between them. The CDR3 loop spans 13 amino acids. The CDR3 DNA reads as TGTGCCAGCAGCCAGGGCCAGAGCTATGGCTACACCTTC. Residues: CASSQGQSYGYTF.

Here the CDR3 DNA reads TGTGCCAGCAGCCCCCCCCTAGGTACAGAGACCCAGTACTTC. Encoded protein: CASSPPLGTETQYF. The chain uses TRBV7-9 and TRBJ2-5; D gene unclear. V shed 5 bases and J shed 4 bases, with 14 bases lying between them. Germline lookup yields CDR1 SEHNR and CDR2 FQNEAQ (reference sequence). The CDR3 spans 14 residues. The full variable domain, its missing parts supplied by reference TRBV7-9 and TRBJ2-5, is DTGVSQNPRHKITKRGQNVTFRCDPISEHNRLYWYRQTLGQGPEFLTYFQNEAQLEKSRLLSDRFSAERPKGSFSTLEIQRTEQGDSAMYLCASSPPLGTETQYFGPGTRLLVL.

This clone has a handful of counts. V gene TRBV10-3 combines with J gene TRBJ2-5; 8 positions match TRBD2. V gave up 8 bases and J gave up 0 bases; unmatched junction bases: 11. The CDR3 length is 16 residues. Germline-derived CDR1 and CDR2 are ENHRY and SYGVKD. The CDR3, as DNA: TGTGCCATCGCGCGGGGGGCCATGGGGTACCAAGAGACCCAGTACTTC. The encoded protein is CAIARGAMGYQETQYF.

V is TRBV30 and J is TRBJ2-1; 8 positions match TRBD2. Trimming removed 1 base from V and 6 bases from J; junction bases left unmatched: 8. The CDR3 covers 15 residues. The germline V gene encodes CDR1 GTSNPN and CDR2 SVGIG (reference sequence). The CDR3 nucleotides are TGTGCCTGGAGTGCCGGGACTAGTTTAGTCAATGAGCAGTTCTTC. Its protein product is CAWSAGTSLVNEQFF.

CDR3 residues: CASRGLVGETQYF. CDR3 nucleotides: TGTGCCAGCAGGGGACTAGTTGGCGAGACCCAGTACTTC. The chain has TRBV2 and TRBJ2-5; 8 nucleotides line up with TRBD2. Trimming took 6 bases from V and 5 from J; bases not matched to a gene: 5. Looked up from germline, CDR1 is SNHLY and CDR2 is FYNNEI. This CDR3 contains 13 residues.

This clone turned up a few times. The CDR3 spells CASSKEELAVYGYTF. CDR3 nucleotide sequence: TGTGCCAGCAGCAAGGAGGAGCTAGCGGTCTATGGCTACACCTTC. The chain joins TRBV9 to TRBJ1-2; D call uncertain. With 4 bases removed from V and 4 bases from J, the gap between germline ends came to 17 bases. The germline V gene encodes CDR1 SGDLS and CDR2 YYNGEE. CDR3 length equals 15 residues. The entire variable domain, with the rest obtained from reference TRBV9 and TRBJ1-2, is as follows: DSGVTQTPKHLITATGQRVTLRCSPRSGDLSVYWYQQSLDQGLQFLIQYYNGEERAKGNILERFSAQQFPDLHSELNLSSLELGDSALYFCASSKEELAVYGYTFGSGTRLTVV.

The CDR3 DNA sequence: TGTGCCAGCAGTTTATTCGGGGGGCTTTCGGGGACTGAAGCTTTCTTT. The encoded protein is CASSLFGGLSGTEAFF. V is TRBV27 and J is TRBJ1-1; a possible D gene is TRBD1 (6 bases). The V end was cut by 1 base, the J end by 5 bases, with 17 bases between. The V gene's germline CDR1 is MNHEY and CDR2 SMNVEV (reference sequence). The CDR3 has 16 residues.

This clone showed up just a few times. This chain connects TRBV4-1 to TRBJ1-1; no firm D call. The CDR3 consists of 16 residues. V lost 2 bases to trimming and J lost 2 bases, with 15 bases between them. Germline V CDR1 and CDR2: MGHRA, YSYEKL. CDR3 loop: CASSQLPGLPNTEAFF. DNA of the CDR3: TGCGCCAGCAGCCAACTCCCTGGACTGCCAAACACTGAAGCTTTCTTT.

The gene calls are TRBV29-1 and TRBJ2-7; 7 nucleotides match TRBD2. The CDR3 consists of 13 residues. V trimming: 5 bases; J trimming: 4 bases; junction bases outside the gene matches: 8. Per the germline V gene, CDR1 is SQVTM and CDR2 is ANQGSEA. The CDR3 DNA reads as TGCAGCGTTACCCCTGGGGGGGTATACGAGCAGTACTTC. Amino acids: CSVTPGGVYEQYF.

The chain carries TRBV7-2 and TRBJ2-1; 7 bases line up with TRBD1. This CDR3 comprises 14 residues. Germline V gene lookup returns CDR1 SGHTA and CDR2 FQGNSA. V lost 1 base and J lost 8; bases outside the gene matches: 5. The DNA for the CDR3 is TGTGCCAGCAGCTTAGTGGTAGGGGGCGATGAGCAGTTCTTC. It encodes CASSLVVGGDEQFF.

The V gene is TRBV5-6, the J gene TRBJ1-1; possibly TRBD1 for D (5 bases). Germline V gene sequence: CDR1 SGHDT, CDR2 YYEEEE. V shed 4 bases and J shed 2 bases, with 21 bases lying between them. The CDR3 loop spans 17 amino acids. CDR3 DNA: TGTGCCAGCAGCATTGTGACCGCCAAGGGACTCAACACTGAAGCTTTCTTT. It yields the protein CASSIVTAKGLNTEAFF.

The V gene is TRBV19, the J gene TRBJ2-7, with D possibly matching TRBD1 (5 bases). This CDR3 has 14 amino acids. The V gene's germline CDR1 is LNHDA and CDR2 SQIVND (reference sequence). Trimming pared 9 bases from V and 2 bases from J, leaving 17 bases between. In DNA form, the CDR3 reads TGTGCCAGCTTTCCTTCCAGGGCCCCCTACGAGCAGTACTTC. Its translation: CASFPSRAPYEQYF. Based on the CDR3 plus reference TRBV19 and TRBJ2-7, the full variable domain is DGGITQSPKYLFRKEGQNVTLSCEQNLNHDAMYWYRQDPGQGLRLIYYSQIVNDFQKGDIAEGYSVSREKKESFPLTVTSAQKNPTAFYLCASFPSRAPYEQYFGPGTRLTVT.

The V gene is TRBV9, the J gene TRBJ1-6, with a tentative D call TRBD1 (5 bases). The CDR3 has 19 amino acids. CDR1 and CDR2 from the germline V gene are SGDLS and YYNGEE. Trimming took 3 bases from V and 0 from J, leaving 19 bases between them. The CDR3, as DNA: TGTGCCAGCAGCGGGGGCGGAGGGGCAACGGGCTCCTATAATTCACCCCTCCACTTT. Protein sequence: CASSGGGGATGSYNSPLHF.

In its sample, this clone was seen a few times. The chain employs TRBV6-6 and TRBJ2-3, with TRBD2 matching over 12 bases. J gave up 3 bases and V 6 bases, and 4 bases lay outside the gene matches. This CDR3 has 15 residues. CDR1 is MNHNY, CDR2 SVGAGI, per germline (reference sequence). In DNA, the CDR3 is TGTGCCAGCAGGTCCGGACTAGCGGGGACAGATACGCAGTATTTT. Amino acid sequence: CASRSGLAGTDTQYF.

This clone came up once. This rearrangement joins TRBV21-1 to TRBJ1-1; no check of the table's D call, TRBD1, against the DNA was made. TRBV21-1 is listed as a pseudogene. The CDR3 runs 15 residues. This CDR3 is CASSKVGRPTAEAFF. In DNA, the CDR3 is TGTGCCAGCAGCAAAGTTGGGCGCCCGACAGCAGAAGCTTTCTTT.

This chain links TRBV6-1 with TRBJ1-4, with 9 bases that match TRBD1. The CDR3 runs 14 residues. The germline CDR1 and CDR2 sequences are MNHNS and SASEGT. V lost 8 bases, J lost 8 bases, and 9 bases stayed unmatched. The CDR3 region has the DNA TGTGCCAGCTTCTACAGGGGGCTCGGAGAAAAACTGTTTTTT. This encodes CASFYRGLGEKLFF.

The chain employs TRBV18 and TRBJ2-1; no firm D call. The CDR3 covers 17 residues. The V end lost 5 bases, the J end lost 0 bases, and 17 bases lay between the germline ends. CDR1 is KGHSH and CDR2 is LQKENI in the germline V gene. The CDR3 DNA follows: TGTGCCAGCTCATCAAACGCGGCGCAGAGCTCCTACAATGAGCAGTTCTTC. It specifies CASSSNAAQSSYNEQFF.

V gene TRBV7-9 combines with J gene TRBJ2-1, with 8 bases lining up with TRBD2. The CDR3 has 15 residues. Per the germline V gene, CDR1 is SEHNR and CDR2 is FQNEAQ (reference sequence). V shed 2 bases, J shed 8 bases, and the junction held 8 bases outside the gene matches. DNA of the CDR3: TGTGCCAGCAGCTTAAGCCGGCAGGGACTAGATGAGCAGTTCTTC. It is translated as CASSLSRQGLDEQFF.

The chain uses TRBV2 and TRBJ2-2; TRBD1 matches at 8 bases. The germline V gene has CDR1 SNHLY and CDR2 FYNNEI. With 4 bases clipped from V and 3 bases from J, the junction kept 4 bases outside the gene matches. The CDR3 sequence is 15 residues long. CDR3 nucleotide sequence: TGTGCCAGCAGTGTGGGACAGGAGGACACCGGGGAGCTGTTTTTT. Encoded protein: CASSVGQEDTGELFF.

The chain uses TRBV6-6 and TRBJ2-5; the D gene is possibly TRBD1 (5 bases). The CDR3 contains 13 residues. V lost 4 bases, J lost 7 bases, and 13 bases lay in between. In germline, CDR1 is MNHNY, CDR2 SVGAGI (reference sequence). CDR3 coding DNA: TGTGCCAGCAGTTTCCAGGGCGTAGGGACCCAGTACTTC. Protein product: CASSFQGVGTQYF.

The chain couples TRBV19 to TRBJ1-2, with 9 positions matching TRBD1. The CDR3 is made up of 15 amino acids. J gave up 3 bases and V 1 base, and 3 bases lay outside the gene matches. Germline V gene sequence: CDR1 LNHDA, CDR2 SQIVND (reference sequence). In DNA form, the CDR3 reads TGTGCCAGTAGTATAGGGGGGACAGGGCACTATGGCTACACCTTC. It specifies CASSIGGTGHYGYTF.

This clone has just one count. The chain couples TRBV5-4 to TRBJ2-2; TRBD2 matches 9 bases. With 6 bases clipped from V and 1 base from J, the junction kept 10 bases outside the gene matches. Germline-derived CDR1 and CDR2 are SGHNT and YYREEE (reference sequence). This CDR3 is 17 amino acids long. CDR3 sequence (DNA): TGTGCCAGCACCTTAGGAGGCGGGGGGGAGAACACCGGGGAGCTGTTTTTT. It is translated as CASTLGGGGENTGELFF.

V and J are TRBV19 and TRBJ2-5; a weak D match, TRBD1 (6 bases). This CDR3 has 14 amino acids. Trimming stripped 3 bases from V and 7 bases from J, with 15 bases between. In germline, CDR1 is LNHDA, CDR2 SQIVND (reference sequence). CDR3 coding DNA: TGTGCCAGTAGTATCTCCCAGGGGCAGGGGACCCAGTACTTC. It encodes CASSISQGQGTQYF.

The chain uses TRBV5-4 and TRBJ1-2; D may be TRBD1 (5 bases). Deletions cut 4 bases from V and 7 bases from J, with 17 bases between. The CDR3 is made up of 14 amino acids. From germline, CDR1 is SGHNT and CDR2 YYREEE (reference sequence). CDR3 DNA: TGTGCCAGCAGCCTCGCCGGGGGGACGGGTGGCTACACCTTC. Its translation is CASSLAGGTGGYTF.

The V gene is TRBV27, the J gene TRBJ2-1, with D possibly TRBD1 on 6 matching bases. The CDR3 is made up of 14 amino acids. V lost 6 bases and J 7 bases, leaving 16 bases between the germline ends. Germline loops: CDR1 MNHEY, CDR2 SMNVEV (reference sequence). CDR3 sequence (DNA): TGTGCCAGCAGAGACCAGGGGACAACTAATGAGCAGTTCTTC. It is translated as CASRDQGTTNEQFF.